A single sample gave rise to the 10 T cell receptor beta chains below, sequenced in a study of blood T cells in healthy people across ages. The authors ran a second PCR of about 7 to 12 cycles using a sample-barcoded 5' primer and a J-beta primer mix. TCRdb processed the 5' RACE reads anew with MiXCR; each CDR3 protein has one entry. The sample shows almost 300,000 distinct CDR3 sequences, around 30% of them seen only once. The sequencing input was blood. The receptors originated from a woman aged 70 to 79 in good health.

This rearrangement joins TRBV25-1 to TRBJ1-1; TRBD1 aligns across 9 bases. This CDR3 comprises 15 residues. The V segment lost 4 bases and the J segment 4 bases; nucleotides outside the gene matches: 7. Germline V CDR1 and CDR2: MGHDK, SYGVNS. Here the CDR3 reads CASSVYRGQGTEAFF. As DNA, the CDR3 is TGTGCCAGCAGTGTTTACAGGGGGCAAGGCACTGAAGCTTTCTTT.

The chain joins TRBV5-5 to TRBJ2-7; D may correspond to TRBD1 or TRBD2 (5 bases each). The CDR3 sequence is 15 residues long. Germline lookup yields CDR1 SGHKS and CDR2 YYEKEE (reference sequence). The V and J ends lost 2 bases and 2 bases respectively, with 14 bases between them. The CDR3: CASSLTAGSTYEQYF. DNA of the CDR3: TGTGCCAGCAGCTTAACCGCAGGGAGCACCTACGAGCAGTACTTC. The whole variable domain, filled in from reference TRBV5-5 and TRBJ2-7, reads DAGVTQSPTHLIKTRGQQVTLRCSPISGHKSVSWYQQVLGQGPQFIFQYYEKEERGRGNFPDRFSARQFPNYSSELNVNALLLGDSALYLCASSLTAGSTYEQYFGPGTRLTVT.

This clonotype appeared a few times. The rearrangement joins TRBV7-9 to TRBJ2-7, with D possibly called TRBD1 or TRBD2 (5 bases each). The closer fit of TRBJ2-5 to the DNA end suggests the J call may be wrong. The CDR3 has 14 amino acids. CDR1 is SEHNR and CDR2 is FQNEAQ in the germline V gene (reference sequence). CDR3 protein: CASSQSGAAETQYF. The DNA of the CDR3 is TGTGCCAGCAGCCAGTCCGGGGCGGCGGAGACCCAGTACTTC.

This clonotype was counted a few times. This chain connects TRBV29-1 to TRBJ2-7, with a tentative D call TRBD2 (6 bases). Trimming shortened V by 4 bases and J by 0 bases, and 16 bases separated the two germline ends. This CDR3 is built from 15 residues. Germline V lookup: CDR1 SQVTM, CDR2 ANQGSEA. The CDR3 DNA sequence: TGCAGCGTTGTCCCGGCGGGAAGGAGCTCCTACGAGCAGTACTTC. It encodes CSVVPAGRSSYEQYF.

The chain links TRBV20-1 to TRBJ2-7; D is perhaps TRBD1 (7 bases). Germline V gives CDR1 DFQATT, CDR2 SNEGSKA (reference sequence). This CDR3 is 13 amino acids long. Trimming cost V 6 bases and J 0 bases, with 12 bases left between them. The CDR3 loop is CSARGDTSYEQYF. In nucleotides, the CDR3 is TGCAGTGCCAGGGGGGACACCTCCTACGAGCAGTACTTC.

This chain links TRBV27 with TRBJ2-1, with D unresolved. CDR1 and CDR2 from the germline V gene are MNHEY and SMNVEV (reference sequence). The CDR3 spans 13 residues. V was shortened by 8 bases and J by 3 bases, with 11 bases between the two germline ends. CDR3: CASGWMDYNEQFF. CDR3 coding DNA: TGTGCCAGCGGTTGGATGGACTACAATGAGCAGTTCTTC.

The V gene is TRBV14, the J gene TRBJ2-7; D is possibly TRBD2 (5 bases). V shed 3 bases and J shed 3 bases, with 12 bases lying between them. Germline assignment: CDR1 SGHDN and CDR2 FVKESK. The CDR3 sequence is 14 residues long. CDR3 loop: CASSHGLAFYEQYF. DNA of the CDR3: TGTGCCAGCAGCCATGGTCTAGCCTTCTACGAGCAGTACTTC.

The chain links TRBV6-1 to TRBJ2-7; 16 nucleotides match TRBD2. The CDR3 sequence is 17 residues long. Germline V lookup: CDR1 MNHNS, CDR2 SASEGT. J gave up 2 bases and V 4 bases, and 5 bases lay outside the gene matches. CDR3 region: CASSAGGLAGGTYEQYF. The CDR3 bases are TGTGCCAGCAGTGCCGGGGGACTAGCGGGAGGGACCTACGAGCAGTACTTC.

This clonotype showed up many times. The chain joins TRBV3-1 to TRBJ1-4; no clear D gene. Germline V lookup: CDR1 LGHDT, CDR2 YNNKEL (reference sequence). The CDR3 sequence is 12 residues long. Deletions cut 11 bases from V and 4 bases from J, with 11 bases between. The CDR3 nucleotides read TGTGCCGTGACCGAAGATAATGAAAAACTGTTTTTT. Its translation: CAVTEDNEKLFF.

A few counts support this clonotype. J is TRBJ2-3 and V is TRBV12-3 or TRBV12-4; TRBD2 is a possible D gene (8 bases). Trimming pared 10 bases from V and 3 bases from J, leaving 35 bases between. This CDR3 is built from 20 residues. CDR3 in amino acids: CATSLGTRGVREGRTDTQYF. CDR3 coding DNA: TGTGCCACCTCGTTAGGGACCAGGGGGGTTCGGGAGGGCCGAACAGATACGCAGTATTTT.